The clone carrying this T cell receptor beta chain was observed a handful of times. This specimen comes from a study of T-cell memory formation after mild COVID-19. On the study more broadly: TCR clusters mostly belonged to single donors.

Germline CDR1 SGDLS, CDR2 YYNGEE. This CDR3 comprises 15 residues. Between the trimmed V and J ends, which lost 2 bases and 0 bases, there was a span of 8 bases. From 5'RACE with constant-segment primers came TCR alpha and TCR beta cDNA libraries that carried sample barcodes and UMIs. A single record per CDR3 protein comes from TCRdb applying MiXCR to the 5' RACE reads. In the table there are 95,000 to 120,000 distinct CDR3 sequences, 20% to 25% of which are singletons. What was sequenced was PBMCs or a T cell subset sorted from them (not recorded which). J is TRBJ2-2 and V is TRBV9, with D possibly TRBD2 on 5 matching bases. The sequence was obtained from a man aged 18 to 30 who had mild COVID-19 (a few samples of this study predate the infection). Cell type and time point are not known. The DNA for the CDR3 is TGTGCCAGCAGCGTGTCGGGGTCGAACACCGGGGAGCTGTTTTTT. The encoded protein is CASSVSGSNTGELFF.